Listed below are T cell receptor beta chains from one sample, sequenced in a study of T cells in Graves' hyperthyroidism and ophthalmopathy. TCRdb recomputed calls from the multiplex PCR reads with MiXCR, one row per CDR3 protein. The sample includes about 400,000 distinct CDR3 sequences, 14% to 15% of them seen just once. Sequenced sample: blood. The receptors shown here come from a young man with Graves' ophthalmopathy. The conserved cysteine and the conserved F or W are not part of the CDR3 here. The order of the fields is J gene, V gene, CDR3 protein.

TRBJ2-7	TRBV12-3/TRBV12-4	ASSLSEGDYTHEQY
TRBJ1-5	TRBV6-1	ASQGASNQPQH
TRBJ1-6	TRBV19	ASSTQGGNSPLH
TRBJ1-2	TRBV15	ATSRASTGVDGYT
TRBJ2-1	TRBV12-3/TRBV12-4	ASSSLAGGGNEQF
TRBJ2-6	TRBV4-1	ASSQKGGANVLT
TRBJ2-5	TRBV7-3	ASSPRGGGGETQY
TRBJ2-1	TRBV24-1	ATSDAASGPYNEQF
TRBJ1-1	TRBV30	ARYRGQSTEAF
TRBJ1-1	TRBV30	AWTRNTEAF
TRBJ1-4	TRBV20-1	SARGGVGFYEKLF
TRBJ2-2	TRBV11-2	ASSWTENTGELF
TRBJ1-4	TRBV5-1	ASSQQGINEKLF
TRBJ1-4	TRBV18	ASSERQELVEKLF
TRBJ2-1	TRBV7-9	ASSFLSEQF
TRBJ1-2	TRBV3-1	ASSQDLANNYGYT
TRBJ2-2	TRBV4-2	ASSERRWGGELF
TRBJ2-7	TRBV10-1	ASSDTGQTPYEQY
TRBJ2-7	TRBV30	AWNWAGGLYEQY
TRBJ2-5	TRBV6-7	ASSYSTVGTGGKTQY
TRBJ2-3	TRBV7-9	ASSPSLAGASKLDTQY
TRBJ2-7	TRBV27	ASSLRQGWYEQY
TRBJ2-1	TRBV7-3	ASSLMLGGYNEQF
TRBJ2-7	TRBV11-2	ASSLATGSYEQY
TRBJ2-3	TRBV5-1	ASSPVPADTQY
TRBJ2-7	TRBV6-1	ASSSQGGGSYEQY
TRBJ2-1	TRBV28	ASKTSGSYNEQF
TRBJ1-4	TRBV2	ASSESGGDEKLF
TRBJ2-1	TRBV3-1	ASSQPGTSLGNEQF
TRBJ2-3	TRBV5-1	ASSLGGTSTDTQY
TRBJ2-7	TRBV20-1	SASAAGGPSYEQY
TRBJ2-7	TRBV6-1	ASSPMGYYEQY
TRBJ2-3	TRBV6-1	ASTGQISTDTQY
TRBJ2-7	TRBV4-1	ASSQALSGYEQY
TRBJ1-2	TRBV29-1	SVATGGSYGYT